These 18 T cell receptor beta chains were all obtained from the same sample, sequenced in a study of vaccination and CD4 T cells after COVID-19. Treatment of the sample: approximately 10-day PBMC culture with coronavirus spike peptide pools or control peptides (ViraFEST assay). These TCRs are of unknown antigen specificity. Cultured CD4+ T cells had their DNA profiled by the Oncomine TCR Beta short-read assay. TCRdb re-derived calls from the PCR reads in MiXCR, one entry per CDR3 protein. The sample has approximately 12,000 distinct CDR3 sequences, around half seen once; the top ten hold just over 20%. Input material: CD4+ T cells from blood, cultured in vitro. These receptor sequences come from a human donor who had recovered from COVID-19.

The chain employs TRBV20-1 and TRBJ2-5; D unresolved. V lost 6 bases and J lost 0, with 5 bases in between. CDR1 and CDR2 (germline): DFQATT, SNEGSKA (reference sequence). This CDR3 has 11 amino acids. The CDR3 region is CSAQHQETQYF. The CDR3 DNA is TGCAGTGCCCAGCACCAAGAGACCCAGTACTTC.

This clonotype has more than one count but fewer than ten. The CDR3 is CSASPLRQQAGSNQPQHF. The DNA for the CDR3 is TGCAGTGCTAGCCCTCTCCGACAGCAAGCCGGCAGCAATCAGCCCCAGCATTTT. The chain joins TRBV20-1 to TRBJ1-5, with D possibly matching TRBD1 (5 bases). CDR3 size: 18 residues. Trimming removed 3 bases at V and 1 base at J, with 22 bases between. CDR1 DFQATT and CDR2 SNEGSKA come from the germline V gene (reference sequence).

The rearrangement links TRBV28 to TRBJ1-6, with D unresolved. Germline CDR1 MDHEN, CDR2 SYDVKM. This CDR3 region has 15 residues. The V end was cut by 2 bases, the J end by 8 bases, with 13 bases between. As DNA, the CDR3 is TGTGCCAGCAGTTTACTGGGCCGCTCGCATTCACCCCTCCACTTT. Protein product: CASSLLGRSHSPLHF.

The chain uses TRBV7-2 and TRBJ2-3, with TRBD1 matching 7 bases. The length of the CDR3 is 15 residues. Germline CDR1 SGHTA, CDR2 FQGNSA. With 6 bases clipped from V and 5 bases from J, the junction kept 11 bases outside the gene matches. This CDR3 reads CASRGTTGIGDTQYF. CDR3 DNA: TGTGCCAGCAGAGGGACGACAGGGATTGGAGATACGCAGTATTTT.

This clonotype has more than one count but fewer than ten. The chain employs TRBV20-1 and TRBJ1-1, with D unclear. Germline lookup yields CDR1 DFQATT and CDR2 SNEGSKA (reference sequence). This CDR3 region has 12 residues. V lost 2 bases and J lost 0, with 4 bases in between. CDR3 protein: CSARPMNTEAFF. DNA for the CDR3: TGCAGTGCTAGACCCATGAACACTGAAGCTTTCTTT.

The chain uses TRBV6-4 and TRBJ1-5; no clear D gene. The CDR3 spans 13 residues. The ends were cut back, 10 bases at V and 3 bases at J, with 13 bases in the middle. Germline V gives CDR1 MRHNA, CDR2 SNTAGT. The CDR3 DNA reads TGTGCCAACGCAGACCTACACAATCAGCCCCAGCATTTT. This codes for CANADLHNQPQHF.

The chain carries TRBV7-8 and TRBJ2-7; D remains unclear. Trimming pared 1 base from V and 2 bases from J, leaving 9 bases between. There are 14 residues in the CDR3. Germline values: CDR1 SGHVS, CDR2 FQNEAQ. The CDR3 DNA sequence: TGTGCCAGCAGCTTAGGGTCCTTTGCCTACGAGCAGTACTTC. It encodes CASSLGSFAYEQYF.

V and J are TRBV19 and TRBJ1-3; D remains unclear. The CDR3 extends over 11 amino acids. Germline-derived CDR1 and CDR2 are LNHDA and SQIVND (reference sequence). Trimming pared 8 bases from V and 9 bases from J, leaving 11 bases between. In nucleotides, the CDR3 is TGTGCCAGTGCCCGGTGGGGCACCATATATTTT. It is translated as CASARWGTIYF.

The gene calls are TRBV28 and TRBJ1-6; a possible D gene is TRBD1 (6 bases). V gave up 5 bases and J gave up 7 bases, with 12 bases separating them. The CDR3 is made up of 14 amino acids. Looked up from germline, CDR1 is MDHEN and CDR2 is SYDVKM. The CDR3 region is CASSLPRGNSPLHF. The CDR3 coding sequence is TGTGCCAGCAGTCTCCCAAGGGGGAATTCACCCCTCCACTTT. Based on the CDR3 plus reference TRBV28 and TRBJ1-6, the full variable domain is DVKVTQSSRYLVKRTGEKVFLECVQDMDHENMFWYRQDPGLGLRLIYFSYDVKMKEKGDIPEGYSVSREKKERFSLILESASTNQTSMYLCASSLPRGNSPLHFGNGTRLTVT.

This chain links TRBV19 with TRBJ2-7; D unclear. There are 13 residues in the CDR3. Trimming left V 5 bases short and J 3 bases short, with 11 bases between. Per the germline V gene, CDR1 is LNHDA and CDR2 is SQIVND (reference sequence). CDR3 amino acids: CASSSQRYYEQYF. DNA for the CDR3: TGTGCCAGTAGTTCCCAGCGTTACTACGAGCAGTACTTC.

The CDR3 sequence: CASSFRGLNYGYTF. The CDR3 nucleotides read TGTGCCAGCAGCTTCAGGGGGTTGAACTATGGCTACACCTTC. The chain is built from TRBV7-9 and TRBJ1-2; 7 positions agree with TRBD1. V trimming: 3 bases; J trimming: 2 bases; junction bases outside the gene matches: 3. The germline V gene has CDR1 SEHNR and CDR2 FQNEAQ (reference sequence). The CDR3 runs 14 residues.

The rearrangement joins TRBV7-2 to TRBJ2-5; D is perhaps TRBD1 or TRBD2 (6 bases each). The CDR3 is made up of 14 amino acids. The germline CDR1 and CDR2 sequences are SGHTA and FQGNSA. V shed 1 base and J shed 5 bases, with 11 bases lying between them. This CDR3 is CASSLGGAPETQYF. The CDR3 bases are TGTGCCAGCAGCTTAGGGGGGGCACCCGAGACCCAGTACTTC.

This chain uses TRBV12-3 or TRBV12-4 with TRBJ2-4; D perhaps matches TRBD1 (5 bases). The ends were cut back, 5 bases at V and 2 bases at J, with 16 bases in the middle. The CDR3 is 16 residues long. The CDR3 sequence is CASSPPPGHPKNIQYF. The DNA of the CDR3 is TGTGCCAGCAGTCCTCCCCCCGGACACCCCAAAAACATTCAGTACTTC.

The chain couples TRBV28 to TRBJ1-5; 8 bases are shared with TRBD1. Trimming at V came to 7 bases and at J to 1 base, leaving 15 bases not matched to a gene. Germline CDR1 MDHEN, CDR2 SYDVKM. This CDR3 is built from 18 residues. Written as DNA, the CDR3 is TGTGCCAGCAATTACCCCCTGGGGACAGGCGAGAGCAATCAGCCCCAGCATTTT. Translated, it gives CASNYPLGTGESNQPQHF.

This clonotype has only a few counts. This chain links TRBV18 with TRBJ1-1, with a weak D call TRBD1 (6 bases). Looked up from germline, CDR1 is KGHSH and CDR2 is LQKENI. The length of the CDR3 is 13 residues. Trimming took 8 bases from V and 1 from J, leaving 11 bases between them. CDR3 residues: CASREDRNTEAFF. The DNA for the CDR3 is TGTGCCAGCCGGGAGGACAGGAACACTGAAGCTTTCTTT.

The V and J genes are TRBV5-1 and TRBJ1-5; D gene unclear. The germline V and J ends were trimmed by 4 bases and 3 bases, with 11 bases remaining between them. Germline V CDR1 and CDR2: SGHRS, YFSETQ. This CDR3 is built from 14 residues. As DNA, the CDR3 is TGCGCCAGCAGCGTGGACGGGTCCAATCAGCCCCAGCATTTT. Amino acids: CASSVDGSNQPQHF. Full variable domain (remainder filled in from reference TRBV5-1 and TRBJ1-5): KAGVTQTPRYLIKTRGQQVTLSCSPISGHRSVSWYQQTPGQGLQFLFEYFSETQRNKGNFPGRFSGRQFSNSRSEMNVSTLELGDSALYLCASSVDGSNQPQHFGDGTRLSIL.

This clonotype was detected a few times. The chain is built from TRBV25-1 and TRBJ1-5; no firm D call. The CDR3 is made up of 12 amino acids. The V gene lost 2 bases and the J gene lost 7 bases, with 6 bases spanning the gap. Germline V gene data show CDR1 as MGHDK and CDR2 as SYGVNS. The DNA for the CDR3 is TGTGCCAGCAGTGAAATGGGCCAGCCCCAGCATTTT. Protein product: CASSEMGQPQHF.

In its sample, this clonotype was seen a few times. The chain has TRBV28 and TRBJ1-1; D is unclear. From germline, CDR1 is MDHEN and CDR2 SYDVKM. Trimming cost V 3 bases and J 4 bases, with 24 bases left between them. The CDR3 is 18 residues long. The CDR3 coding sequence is TGTGCCAGCAGTTTCAGTCTCGGATGGGGTAATGGGCGCACTGAAGCTTTCTTT. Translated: CASSFSLGWGNGRTEAFF.